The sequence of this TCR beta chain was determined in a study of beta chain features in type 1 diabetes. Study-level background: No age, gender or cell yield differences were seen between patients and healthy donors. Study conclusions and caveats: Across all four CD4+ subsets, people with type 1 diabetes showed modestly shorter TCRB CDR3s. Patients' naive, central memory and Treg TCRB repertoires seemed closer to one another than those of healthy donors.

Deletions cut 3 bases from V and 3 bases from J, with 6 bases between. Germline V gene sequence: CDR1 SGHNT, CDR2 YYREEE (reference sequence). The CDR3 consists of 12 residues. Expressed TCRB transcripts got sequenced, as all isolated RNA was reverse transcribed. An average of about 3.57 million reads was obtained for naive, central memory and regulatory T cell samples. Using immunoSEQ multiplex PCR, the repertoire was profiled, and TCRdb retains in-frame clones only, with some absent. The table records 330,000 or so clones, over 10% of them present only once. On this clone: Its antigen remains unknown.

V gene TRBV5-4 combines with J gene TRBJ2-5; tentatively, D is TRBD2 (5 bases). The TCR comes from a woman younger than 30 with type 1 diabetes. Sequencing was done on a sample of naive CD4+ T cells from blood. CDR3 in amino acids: CASSSGKETQYF. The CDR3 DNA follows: TGTGCCAGCAGCTCCGGGAAAGAGACCCAGTACTTC. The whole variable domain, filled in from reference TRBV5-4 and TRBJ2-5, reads ETGVTQSPTHLIKTRGQQVTLRCSSQSGHNTVSWYQQALGQGPQFIFQYYREEENGRGNFPPRFSGLQFPNYSSELNVNALELDDSALYLCASSSGKETQYFGPGTRLLVL.